This T cell receptor beta chain was retrieved from a study of metastatic and nonmetastatic thyroid tumors. No treatment of any kind had been given to any patient before thyroid surgery. Note on this clone: The junction differs from germline at one of its ends, possibly a read error.

TCRdb re-called clones from the PCR reads using MiXCR. The sample includes about 31,000 clones, approximately 19% seen only once; the top ten take roughly a fifth. The origin of this receptor is a female donor with papillary thyroid cancer or a benign thyroid nodule (not recorded which). Some clones in this sample may be carry-over from other donors' samples. Sequenced: blood.

In nucleotides, the CDR3 is TGTGCCGGCAGCCTAGGTACTAGCGGGGGGTACGAGCAGTACTTC. Residues: CAGSLGTSGGYEQYF. The chain employs TRBV11-3 and TRBJ2-7, with 12 bases matching TRBD2. The CDR3 length is 15 residues. The V gene's germline CDR1 is SGHNT and CDR2 YENEEA.